This paragraph reports one TCR beta chain. CDR3 length: 14 amino acids. Per germline, CDR1 SGHRS and CDR2 YFSETQ. Germline trimming cut 4 bases from V and 7 bases from J; bases unmatched to any gene: 9. The data were produced by immunoSEQ multiplex PCR, yet TCRdb's version contains in-frame clones alone and is incomplete. The table lists 150,000 to 200,000 clones, about nine tenths of them singletons. The data originate from a study of blood T cell repertoires in COVID-19. About the study: Nucleic acid was either cDNA or gDNA, and it came from T cells, B-cell-depleted T cells, or PBMCs.

The source material was peripheral blood. This TCR derives from a man younger than 30 with acute or convalescent COVID-19. The rearrangement links TRBV5-1 to TRBJ2-7; 9 nucleotides agree with TRBD1. CDR3 region: CASSRDRASLEQYF. The DNA for the CDR3 is TGCGCCAGCAGCCGGGACAGGGCAAGTCTTGAGCAGTACTTC.